What follows are 8 T cell receptor beta chains derived from one specimen sequenced in a study of T cells in Graves' hyperthyroidism and ophthalmopathy. The investigators amplified TCR beta CDR3 regions from RNA transcripts. TCR CDR3 underwent first-round RT-PCR with the HTBI primer set. A single record per CDR3 protein comes from TCRdb applying MiXCR to the multiplex PCR reads. Of some 530,000 distinct CDR3 sequences listed, 20% to 25% are singletons. Sequencing was carried out using blood. These receptors came from a woman in her seventies with Graves' ophthalmopathy.

This clonotype occurred many times. Here the CDR3 DNA reads TGTGCCAGCAGTGGACGGGGATCTGAAGCTTTCTTT. This codes for CASSGRGSEAFF. J is TRBJ1-1 and V is TRBV2, with D unresolved. The V end was cut by 4 bases, the J end by 6 bases, with 9 bases between. CDR1 SNHLY and CDR2 FYNNEI come from the germline V gene. There are 12 residues in the CDR3. Full variable domain (outside the CDR3, taken from reference TRBV2 and TRBJ1-1): EPEVTQTPSHQVTQMGQEVILRCVPISNHLYFYWYRQILGQKVEFLVSFYNNEISEKSEIFDDQFSVERPDGSNFTLKIRSTKLEDSAMYFCASSGRGSEAFFGQGTRLTVV.

The chain joins TRBV10-3 to TRBJ1-3; possibly TRBD1 for D (6 bases). Germline V gives CDR1 ENHRY, CDR2 SYGVKD. The CDR3 is made up of 15 amino acids. V lost 0 bases, J lost 0 bases, and 6 bases lay in between. The CDR3 loop is CAISESGHSGNTIYF. The CDR3 DNA follows: TGTGCCATCAGTGAGTCGGGACACTCTGGAAACACCATATATTTT.

This clonotype was seen a handful of times. CDR3 nucleotide sequence: TGCAGTGCTATACCGGGAGGGCCTAGGGACGAGCAGTACTTC. This encodes CSAIPGGPRDEQYF. The genes are TRBV20-1 and TRBJ2-7, with TRBD2 matching over 8 bases. Germline V gene lookup returns CDR1 DFQATT and CDR2 SNEGSKA (reference sequence). Losses at the gene ends were 4 bases for V and 5 bases for J; bases not matched to a gene: 10. The CDR3 totals 14 residues.

The J gene is TRBJ2-3, the V gene TRBV5-8; D remains unclear. Deletions cut 3 bases from V and 3 bases from J, with 11 bases between. Germline V CDR1 and CDR2: SGHTS, YDEGEE. The CDR3 contains 14 residues. This CDR3 reads CASSSGEATDTQYF. The DNA of the CDR3 is TGTGCCAGCAGCTCTGGAGAGGCAACAGATACGCAGTATTTT.

This sequence joins TRBV7-2 and TRBJ2-7; D is ambiguous. Between the trimmed V and J ends, which lost 5 bases and 4 bases, there was a span of 15 bases. Germline V CDR1 and CDR2: SGHTA, FQGNSA. The CDR3 has 14 amino acids. CDR3 bases: TGTGCCAGCAGCCCGGGCGTCCCCCCATACGAGCAGTACTTC. Protein product: CASSPGVPPYEQYF. Full variable domain (remainder filled in from reference TRBV7-2 and TRBJ2-7): GAGVSQSPSNKVTEKGKDVELRCDPISGHTALYWYRQSLGQGLEFLIYFQGNSAPDKSGLPSDRFSAERTGGSVSTLTIQRTQQEDSAVYLCASSPGVPPYEQYFGPGTRLTVT.

In its sample, this clonotype was seen a few times. J is TRBJ1-1 and V is TRBV7-9, with 9 bases that match TRBD1. The germline CDR1 and CDR2 sequences are SEHNR and FQNEAQ (reference sequence). J gave up 1 base and V 3 bases, and 6 bases lay outside the gene matches. There are 16 residues in the CDR3. The CDR3 spells CASSFTGGGGNTEAFF. For the CDR3, the DNA is TGTGCCAGCAGCTTCACAGGGGGCGGCGGGAACACTGAAGCTTTCTTT.

The rearrangement uses TRBV20-1 and TRBJ2-1; D perhaps matches TRBD2 (5 bases). Germline V gene sequence: CDR1 DFQATT, CDR2 SNEGSKA (reference sequence). The CDR3 has 13 residues. The V and J ends lost 0 bases and 7 bases respectively, with 10 bases between them. CDR3 nucleotides: TGCAGTGCTAGAGAAAATAGAGGGAATGAGCAGTTCTTC. As protein: CSARENRGNEQFF.

A few counts support this clonotype. CDR3 DNA: TGTGCTAGTGGTAAGGGACAGAGGAACACTGAAGCTTTCTTT. Translating it yields CASGKGQRNTEAFF. The chain has TRBV12-5 and TRBJ1-1; 7 bases agree with TRBD1. V was pared by 5 bases and J by 1 base, with 4 bases of the junction left unmatched. The CDR3 consists of 14 residues. Germline V CDR1 and CDR2: LGHNT, FRNRAP.